This TCR beta chain was recovered during a study of identical twins listed by TCRdb under 2016. Concerning the study at large: To test whether fetal clonotypes persist, the study used deep sequencing on TCR alpha and beta repertoires from monozygotic twins, unrelated adults of various ages, and cord blood. Replicate twin experiments were performed at different times using different library preparation protocols to rule out contamination. Overall results and qualifications from the work: Invariant T cells such as MAIT and iNKT could partly confound zero-insertion analyses, although diverse VJ usage argued against such confounding for most clonotypes. Compared with coincidental sharing between unrelated individuals, an excess of low generation-probability sequences was observed among out-of-frame TCR alpha sequences shared between twins. In beta out-of-frame sequences, excess twin sharing was weaker, because having fewer shared sequences lowered the signal-to-noise ratio. Recombination models systematically underestimated out-of-frame TCR alpha sharing in monozygotic twins but agreed with sharing between unrelated individuals. Conclusions relied on cross-sectional statistical analysis, since the same donors could not be followed over many years. Abundant cord blood beta clonotypes carried fewer insertions; young adult naive repertoires showed a weaker similar trend, while memory repertoires showed none.

The CDR1 and CDR2 encoded by the germline V gene are SGHDN and FVKESK. Measured from the cysteine to the phenylalanine, the CDR3 is 15 residues long. Just the 45-base CDR3 DNA is kept, in frame starting at base 1. V loses 5 bases, J loses 2 bases, and the germline ends lie 16 bases apart. All donors were healthy Caucasians. The twin cohort comprised three pairs of female monozygotic twins, all aged roughly 18 to 29 years. CD4+ and CD8+ T cell populations were isolated with positive isolation kits from Invitrogen. In this sample, this clonotype turned up many times. Its antigen has not been determined. No base quality values were provided; no much bigger clone lies one nucleotide off. Libraries were built with 5' RACE. Reads for this sample came from an Illumina HiSeq 2000. A universal primer binding site was introduced by template switching, and a unique molecular identifier was present in the final cDNA, enabling accurate counting of TCR cDNA molecules. Specific primers in the conserved constant-segment region were used to synthesize first-strand cDNA for TCR alpha and beta chains. To control for contamination, every cDNA library was double barcoded, receiving both a SMART-Mk sample barcode and Illumina barcodes. TruSeq adapter sequences along with Illumina sample barcodes were introduced in two successive PCR steps. Sequencing of the TCR alpha and beta cDNA libraries was done on the Illumina HiSeq platform using custom primers. Per the source publication's procedure: MiGEC processed the raw reads to extract unique molecular identifiers, while MiXCR was used to determine the CDR3 positions. Recombination models were inferred per individual with the repgenHMM and IGoR tools using an EM algorithm. The tcR package in R was used for shared clonotype analysis, with sharing normalized by the product of cloneset sizes. To study raw recombination free of thymic and clonal selection effects, out-of-frame nonproductive sequences were analyzed. TCRdb reprocessing: public reads trimmed at Q25 with fastp, clones called with MiXCR, in-frame beta chains kept. Records with the same CDR3 protein are collapsed into one entry carrying the most frequent genes and DNA. For this entry, the V and J calls and clone size follow TCRdb and not the study's own pipeline. The sample table lists just over 450,000 distinct CDR3 sequences, 14% of them with a count of one. About 0.52% of the sample comes from the top ten.

The same data also contributed to another study, on yellow fever vaccine responses in identical twins. The other study reports the following: According to the authors, the vaccine-induced T cell response in identical twins seemed to be partly convergent and partly specific to each individual. In the study, vaccine-responding T cell clones were precisely tracked in identical twins.

Recombination linked TRBV14 to TRBJ2-7; the D gene is perhaps TRBD1 or TRBD2, each of them matching over 6 bases. This clonotype was sampled from a young woman in good health. The sample comprised CD4+ T cells sorted from blood. The CDR3 protein sequence reads: CASSYGGVTPYEQYF. The sequenced DNA is TGTGCCAGCAGCTACGGGGGCGTAACTCCCTACGAGCAGTACTTC.